Listed below are T cell receptor beta chains from one sample, sequenced in a study of T cells expressing NK-cell markers. From the 5' RACE reads, TCRdb lists one entry per CDR3 protein and no DNA. The table gives 300,000 to 500,000 distinct CDR3 sequences; the top ten clones make up roughly 10% of it. The sample was blood T cells: a sorted CD56 or NKG2C T cell subset, CD4+ or CD8+ T cells, or bulk PBMC T cells (not recorded which). Receptor source: a woman aged 50 to 65 in good health. Both conserved end residues are part of each CDR3.

V gene	J gene	CDR3 protein
TRBV19	TRBJ1-3	CASSITWDREGDTIYF
TRBV19	TRBJ2-2	CASSQRLAQNTGELFF
TRBV6-8	TRBJ2-1	CASSYIGPPLPYNEQFF
TRBV27	TRBJ1-2	CASSFAPTESAGYTF
TRBV9	TRBJ2-3	CASSVEAGGRLGTDTQYF
TRBV29-1	TRBJ1-1	CSGAVGASYTEAFF
TRBV4-2	TRBJ2-5	CASSQDPSGAIQETQYF
TRBV20-1	TRBJ2-1	CSARVRSGSSTNEQFF
TRBV14	TRBJ1-2	CASRQGGRRGNYGYTF
TRBV5-1	TRBJ1-1	CASSLLGRKNTEAFF
TRBV30	TRBJ1-2	CAWSSNYGYTF
TRBV24-1	TRBJ2-1	CATSDLVGGSYNEQFF